The 4 T cell receptor beta chains in this list originate from one sample, sequenced in a study of beta chain features in type 1 diabetes. The entirety of the isolated RNA underwent reverse transcription, so expressed TCRB transcripts were sequenced. This table comes from immunoSEQ multiplex PCR, and its TCRdb copy is limited to in-frame clones, with some not included. The table includes roughly 290,000 clones, about 8% detected once. Material for sequencing was central memory CD4+ T cells from blood. These receptors were obtained from a woman between 18 and 29 years old in good health.

The table lists this clone with a few counts. This chain uses TRBV6-6 with TRBJ1-3; D is unclear. Per the germline V gene, CDR1 is MNHNY and CDR2 is SVGAGI (reference sequence). CDR3 length: 15 residues. Trimming took off 6 bases at V and 1 base at J, with 13 bases between the two ends. The CDR3 here is CASSPFWASGNTIYF. The CDR3 DNA sequence: TGTGCCAGCAGCCCTTTTTGGGCTTCTGGAAACACCATATATTTT.

This chain joins TRBV5-4 and TRBJ1-1; D remains unclear. Germline-derived CDR1 and CDR2 are SGHNT and YYREEE (reference sequence). V was shortened by 1 base and J by 4 bases, with 5 bases between the two germline ends. The CDR3 spans 12 residues. The CDR3 here is CASSLSGTEAFF. CDR3 DNA: TGTGCCAGCAGCTTGAGCGGCACTGAAGCTTTCTTT.

The genes are TRBV13 and TRBJ2-2; 14 nucleotides match TRBD2. The trim removed 6 bases at V and 0 bases at J, leaving 6 bases unmatched. There are 18 residues in the CDR3. The germline CDR1 and CDR2 sequences are PRHDT and FYEKMQ (reference sequence). The CDR3 nucleotides read TGTGCCAGCAGAGGGACTAGCGGGAGAGTCCCGAACACCGGGGAGCTGTTTTTT. Amino acids: CASRGTSGRVPNTGELFF.

This clone was picked up a small number of times. The chain combines TRBV6-6 with TRBJ2-7; the D is unclear. Trimming pared 6 bases from V and 3 bases from J, leaving 9 bases between. The CDR3 runs 12 residues. Germline V lookup: CDR1 MNHNY, CDR2 SVGAGI (reference sequence). CDR3 sequence reads: CASSPTGYEQYV. The DNA of the CDR3 is TGTGCCAGCAGCCCAACCGGCTACGAGCAGTACGTC.